This note documents a single T cell receptor (beta chain) sequence. Its target is unknown. This sample was included in a study of blood T cells in healthy people across ages. It was with a sample-barcoded 5' primer and a J-beta primer mix that a second PCR of roughly 7 to 11 cycles was run. Template switching added a 12-random-nucleotide identifier to every cDNA molecule. TCRdb called the 5' RACE reads again in MiXCR, with one record for every CDR3 protein. The sample includes around 940,000 distinct CDR3 sequences, 51% of them seen just once. The CDR3 is made up of 17 amino acids. Germline values: CDR1 SGHAT, CDR2 FQNNGV. Deletions cut 0 bases from V and 4 bases from J, with 16 bases between. Staff drew approximately 9.1 milliliters of peripheral blood from each donor. The authors isolated at least 6.5 million PBMCs per sample. Whole-study results and caveats: A roughly linear fall in TCR beta diversity per million T cells was seen with increasing age.

This TCR was sampled from a woman aged 60-75 years in good health. Sample: blood. The chain couples TRBV11-2 to TRBJ2-1; perhaps TRBD2 as D (5 bases). The CDR3 sequence is CASSLDFGVHTYNEQFF. The CDR3 bases are TGTGCCAGCAGCTTAGATTTCGGGGTTCATACATACAATGAGCAGTTCTTC.